The rows below give T cell receptor beta chains drawn from one sample of a study of blood T cell repertoires in COVID-19. Generated by immunoSEQ multiplex PCR, the TCRdb table keeps only in-frame clones and is missing some. Counted here are 150,000 to 200,000 clones, around 90% occurring once; the ten biggest clones make up 20% to 25%. The sequenced material came from peripheral blood. The receptors here all came from a man in his 60s with active or convalescent COVID-19. CDR3s include the opening cysteine and the closing phenylalanine or tryptophan. Fields, in order: D gene, clone size, J gene, V gene, CDR3 protein, CDR3 DNA. The D gene is left open where the match is weak. Size tells how often a clone was seen (once, few, many) or the class of an expanded clone, and some rows leave it out.

NA NA TRBJ2-3 TRBV5-5 CASSLIGEDTQYF TGTGCCAGCAGCTTGATCGGGGAAGATACGCAGTATTTT
TRBD2 once TRBJ2-5 TRBV9 CASSMGGLAGQETQYF TGTGCCAGCAGCATGGGGGGACTAGCAGGCCAAGAGACCCAGTACTTC
NA NA TRBJ2-3 TRBV7-3 CASSFRGGSDTQYF TGTGCCAGCAGCTTTAGGGGGGGATCGGATACGCAGTATTTT
TRBD1 NA TRBJ2-3 TRBV2 CASIGQVGDTQYF TGTGCCAGCATTGGACAGGTGGGGGATACGCAGTATTTT
NA few TRBJ2-5 TRBV9 CASSTRLAETQYF TGTGCCAGCAGCACGCGACTGGCAGAGACCCAGTACTTC
TRBD1 NA TRBJ1-1 TRBV5-1 CASSLEGADTEAFF TGCGCCAGCAGCTTGGAGGGGGCGGACACTGAAGCTTTCTTT
NA NA TRBJ2-1 TRBV18 CASSSTGYNEQFF TGTGCCAGCTCGTCCACAGGTTACAATGAGCAGTTCTTC
NA NA TRBJ1-5 TRBV6-1 CASSEGPYSNQPQHF TGTGCCAGCAGTGAAGGTCCGTATAGCAATCAGCCCCAGCATTTT
NA once TRBJ1-2 TRBV9 CASSVGGPRGGYTF TGTGCCAGCAGCGTAGGCGGGCCACGAGGAGGCTACACCTTC
NA NA TRBJ2-1 TRBV29-1 CSVTGSPNSYNEQFF TGCAGCGTGACCGGGTCACCAAACTCCTACAATGAGCAGTTCTTC
TRBD1 NA TRBJ1-2 TRBV5-5 CASSLFLQGAKGYTF TGTGCCAGCAGCTTGTTTCTTCAGGGGGCTAAAGGCTACACCTTC
TRBD1 NA TRBJ1-4 TRBV5-4 CASSVSGTADEKLFF TGTGCCAGCAGCGTATCCGGGACAGCAGATGAAAAACTGTTTTTT
NA NA TRBJ2-7 TRBV6-5 CASSPGVEGWEQYF TGTGCCAGCAGCCCAGGGGTAGAGGGGTGGGAGCAGTACTTC
TRBD1 NA TRBJ1-2 TRBV2 CASNQGVVYGYTF TGTGCCAGCAACCAGGGGGTGGTCTATGGCTACACCTTC
NA NA TRBJ1-2 TRBV7-2 CASSLVADYGYTF TGTGCCAGCAGCTTAGTGGCAGACTATGGCTACACCTTC
TRBD1 once TRBJ1-2 TRBV7-2 CASSLETGGVYGYTF TGTGCCAGCAGCCTAGAGACAGGGGGCGTCTATGGCTACACCTTC
NA NA TRBJ1-2 TRBV5-1 CASSLAPGNYGYTF TGCGCCAGCAGCTTGGCACCAGGGAACTATGGCTACACCTTC
TRBD1 NA TRBJ2-7 TRBV10-3 CAISERGLGQAYEQYF TGTGCCATCAGTGAGCGTGGGCTGGGACAGGCCTACGAGCAGTACTTC
NA NA TRBJ1-6 TRBV6-5 CASSPQEANSPLHF TGTGCCAGCAGCCCACAGGAAGCTAATTCACCCCTCCACTTT
TRBD1 NA TRBJ1-3 TRBV2 CARSRDSGNTIYF TGTGCCAGATCCCGGGACAGCGGAAACACCATATATTTT
NA NA TRBJ2-7 TRBV5-5 CASSLRDTSYEQYF TGTGCCAGCAGCTTGCGGGACACATCCTACGAGCAGTACTTC
NA NA TRBJ1-1 TRBV5-1 CASSLLWGVRKNTEAFF TGCGCCAGCAGCTTGCTCTGGGGGGTTCGGAAAAACACTGAAGCTTTCTTT
NA NA TRBJ2-3 TRBV19 CASSDLSGVARQDTQYF TGTGCCAGTAGCGATCTTAGTGGAGTGGCGCGCCAAGATACGCAGTATTTT
NA NA TRBJ2-4 TRBV24-1 CATSGGDDKNIQYF TGTGCCACCAGTGGCGGGGACGACAAAAACATTCAGTACTTC
TRBD1 NA TRBJ2-6 TRBV6-5 CASTLTGPGANVLTF TGTGCCAGCACCCTGACAGGGCCCGGGGCCAACGTCCTGACTTTC
NA NA TRBJ2-2 TRBV19 CASSIRESTGELFF TGTGCCAGTAGTATTCGGGAAAGCACCGGGGAGCTGTTTTTT
TRBD2 NA TRBJ2-3 TRBV2 CASRFGLAELTDTQYF TGTGCCAGCAGGTTCGGACTAGCGGAACTCACAGATACGCAGTATTTT
NA NA TRBJ2-1 TRBV5-1 CASSLDSPPHNEQFF TGCGCCAGCAGCTTGGACAGTCCTCCCCACAATGAGCAGTTCTTC
TRBD2 NA TRBJ2-5 TRBV7-3 CASSSGLAAETQYF TGTGCCAGCAGCTCGGGACTAGCGGCGGAGACCCAGTACTTC
TRBD1 NA TRBJ1-1 TRBV4-1 CASSRLGQGASNTEAFF TGCGCCAGCAGCCGTTTAGGACAGGGGGCGTCGAACACTGAAGCTTTCTTT
TRBD1 NA TRBJ2-7 TRBV2 CASSVGTVPYEQYF TGTGCCAGCAGTGTCGGGACAGTTCCCTACGAGCAGTACTTC
TRBD1 NA TRBJ2-2 TRBV5-1 CASSLGQGTGELFF TGCGCCAGCAGCCTGGGACAGGGAACCGGGGAGCTGTTTTTT
NA NA TRBJ2-6 TRBV9 CASSATTDNSGANVLTF TGTGCCAGCAGCGCAACGACGGACAACTCTGGGGCCAACGTCCTGACTTTC
NA NA TRBJ2-2 TRBV27 CATKSGRTGELFF TGTGCCACCAAATCGGGGAGGACCGGGGAGCTGTTTTTT
TRBD1 NA TRBJ1-1 TRBV5-1 CASSWGQYMNTEAFF TGCGCCAGCAGCTGGGGACAGTACATGAACACTGAAGCTTTCTTT
NA NA TRBJ2-6 TRBV2 CASSDVGGNVLTF TGTGCCAGCAGTGATGTAGGGGGCAACGTCCTGACTTTC
NA NA TRBJ2-7 TRBV5-6 CASSFDRNEQYF TGTGCCAGCAGCTTTGACAGAAACGAGCAGTACTTC
NA NA TRBJ2-5 TRBV4-1 CASSQVSQGETQYF TGCGCCAGCAGCCAAGTATCACAGGGAGAGACCCAGTACTTC
NA NA TRBJ2-7 TRBV5-1 CASSPRTVSYEQYF TGCGCCAGCAGCCCAAGGACAGTCTCCTACGAGCAGTACTTC
NA NA TRBJ1-6 TRBV6-5 CASCHGFSPLHF TGTGCCAGCTGCCACGGGTTTTCACCCCTCCACTTT
TRBD2 NA TRBJ2-5 TRBV4-1 CASSQAVASGGQETQYF TGCGCCAGCAGCCAAGCTGTGGCTAGCGGGGGGCAAGAGACCCAGTACTTC
TRBD1 NA TRBJ2-3 TRBV7-9 CASRTGASSTDTQYF TGTGCCAGCAGAACAGGGGCGTCTAGCACAGATACGCAGTATTTT
TRBD1 NA TRBJ2-7 TRBV6-6 CASSSPTGRLYEQYF TGTGCCAGCAGTTCGCCGACAGGGCGCCTCTACGAGCAGTACTTC
NA NA TRBJ2-3 TRBV21-1 CASSKALGSRGGADTQYF TGTGCCAGCAGCAAAGCGCTCGGCTCCCGAGGAGGGGCAGATACGCAGTATTTT
NA NA TRBJ1-4 TRBV19 CASSADSPTNEKLFF TGTGCCAGTAGTGCAGACAGCCCAACTAATGAAAAACTGTTTTTT
NA NA TRBJ1-2 TRBV2 CASSDPQGNRRGYTF TGTGCCAGCAGTGATCCTCAGGGGAATCGACGTGGCTACACCTTC
NA NA TRBJ1-3 TRBV19 CASRRESGNTIYF TGTGCCAGTAGGAGAGAGTCTGGAAACACCATATATTTT
NA NA TRBJ1-2 TRBV4-1 CASSQQFPPGNYGYTF TGCGCCAGCAGCCAACAGTTTCCCCCAGGGAACTATGGCTACACCTTC
TRBD1 NA TRBJ1-1 TRBV5-1 CASSVGQGATEAFF TGCGCCAGCAGCGTAGGACAGGGGGCGACTGAAGCTTTCTTT
NA NA TRBJ1-4 TRBV4-2 CASSQELRGSTEKLFF TGTGCCAGCAGCCAAGAGTTGCGGGGGAGTACTGAAAAACTGTTTTTT
NA NA TRBJ2-2 TRBV10-3 CAISGGLGTGELFF TGTGCCATCAGTGGAGGGTTGGGCACCGGGGAGCTGTTTTTT
NA NA TRBJ1-6 TRBV30 CAWSAGEYNSPLHF TGTGCCTGGAGTGCAGGGGAATATAATTCACCCCTCCACTTT
NA NA TRBJ1-3 TRBV5-1 CASSVGQISGNTIYF TGCGCCAGCAGCGTTGGACAGATCTCTGGAAACACCATATATTTT
TRBD1 NA TRBJ1-6 TRBV3-1/TRBV3-2 CASSQGQGRHSPLHF TGTGCCAGCAGCCAGGGACAGGGACGGCATTCACCCCTCCACTTT